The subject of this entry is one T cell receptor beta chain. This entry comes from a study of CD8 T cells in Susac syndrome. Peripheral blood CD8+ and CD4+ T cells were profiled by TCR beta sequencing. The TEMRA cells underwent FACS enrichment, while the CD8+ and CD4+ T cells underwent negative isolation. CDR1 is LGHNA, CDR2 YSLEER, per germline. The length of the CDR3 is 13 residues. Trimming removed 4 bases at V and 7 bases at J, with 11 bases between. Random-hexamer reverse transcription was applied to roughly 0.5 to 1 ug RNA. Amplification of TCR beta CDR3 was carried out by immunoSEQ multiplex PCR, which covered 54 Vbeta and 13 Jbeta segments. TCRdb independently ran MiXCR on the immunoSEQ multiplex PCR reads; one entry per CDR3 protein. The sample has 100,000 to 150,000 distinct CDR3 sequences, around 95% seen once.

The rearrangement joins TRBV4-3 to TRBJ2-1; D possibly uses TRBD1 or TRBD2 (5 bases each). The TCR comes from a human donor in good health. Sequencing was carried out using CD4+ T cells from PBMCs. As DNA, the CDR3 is TGCGCCAGCAGCCGCCCGGGGCGAAATGAGCAGTTCTTC. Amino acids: CASSRPGRNEQFF.